This is a list of T cell receptor beta chains from one sample in a study of Tregs in tolerant kidney transplant recipients. Repertoires were generated with immunoSEQ multiplex PCR, while TCRdb's copy carries only in-frame clones and drops some. The sample yields some 110,000 clones, about 90% seen once. Material: CD4+ T cells from blood. The receptors originated from a human donor in good health. CDR3s include the opening cysteine and the closing phenylalanine or tryptophan. A D gene is named only where the DNA matches it firmly. The listing skips clone size in some rows; elsewhere it reads once, few, many or a size class.

J gene: TRBJ2-3
V gene: TRBV4-1
clone size: once
D gene: NA
CDR3 protein: CASSQEPRRADTQYF
CDR3 DNA: TGCGCCAGCAGCCAAGAACCTAGAAGGGCAGATACGCAGTATTTT

J gene: TRBJ2-1
V gene: TRBV7-2
clone size: NA
D gene: NA
CDR3 protein: CASSLYRYNEQFF
CDR3 DNA: TGTGCCAGCAGCTTATACAGATACAATGAGCAGTTCTTC

J gene: TRBJ1-4
V gene: TRBV6-6
clone size: NA
D gene: NA
CDR3 protein: CASSYIRENEKLFF
CDR3 DNA: TGTGCCAGCAGTTACATCAGGGAGAATGAAAAACTGTTTTTT

J gene: TRBJ2-6
V gene: TRBV7-9
clone size: NA
D gene: NA
CDR3 protein: CASSLRAGGSGANVLTF
CDR3 DNA: TGTGCCAGCAGCTTAAGGGCCGGGGGATCTGGGGCCAACGTCCTGACTTTC

J gene: TRBJ1-1
V gene: TRBV11-2
clone size: NA
D gene: NA
CDR3 protein: CASSFRAGAEAFF
CDR3 DNA: TGTGCCAGCAGCTTTAGAGCAGGCGCTGAAGCTTTCTTT

J gene: TRBJ1-1
V gene: TRBV30
clone size: NA
D gene: TRBD1
CDR3 protein: CARDRLMNTEAFF
CDR3 DNA: TGTGCCCGGGACAGGCTCATGAACACTGAAGCTTTCTTT

J gene: TRBJ1-1
V gene: TRBV18
clone size: once
D gene: NA
CDR3 protein: CASSPGGPMNTEAFF
CDR3 DNA: TGTGCCAGCTCACCAGGGGGCCCGATGAACACTGAAGCTTTCTTT

J gene: TRBJ1-5
V gene: TRBV13
clone size: NA
D gene: NA
CDR3 protein: CASSLRGRRGSNQPQHF
CDR3 DNA: TGTGCCAGCAGCTTACGGGGCAGACGGGGTAGCAATCAGCCCCAGCATTTT

J gene: TRBJ2-1
V gene: TRBV10-1
clone size: NA
D gene: NA
CDR3 protein: CASSGLGGNEQFF
CDR3 DNA: TGCGCCAGCAGTGGGTTAGGGGGGAATGAGCAGTTCTTC

J gene: TRBJ2-6
V gene: TRBV29-1
clone size: NA
D gene: TRBD1
CDR3 protein: CSAEAGGSSGANVLTF
CDR3 DNA: TGCAGCGCGGAGGCAGGGGGCAGTTCTGGGGCCAACGTCCTGACTTTC

J gene: TRBJ2-7
V gene: TRBV5-5
clone size: NA
D gene: TRBD1
CDR3 protein: CASSLVGTEAYEQYF
CDR3 DNA: TGTGCCAGCAGCTTGGTCGGGACAGAAGCCTACGAGCAGTACTTC